One and the same sample provided the 30 T cell receptor beta chains below, sequenced in a study of blood T cell repertoires in COVID-19. Produced via immunoSEQ multiplex PCR; TCRdb's table is partial and in-frame only. The sample carries some 100,000 clones, 80% to 90% recorded once. Sample: peripheral blood. These receptors all stem from a human donor in a cohort sampled during active COVID-19.

The chain uses TRBV4-3 and TRBJ2-6; no reliable D call. The CDR3 sequence is 18 residues long. Germline V gives CDR1 LGHNA, CDR2 YSLEER. V gave up 0 bases and J gave up 2 bases, with 14 bases separating them. The CDR3 nucleotides read TGCGCCAGCAGCCAAGATGAGGTAGAGGTAGCTGGGGCCAACGTCCTGACTTTC. Its protein product is CASSQDEVEVAGANVLTF.

This clone appeared a single time. This sequence joins TRBV30 and TRBJ2-7; 14 bases match TRBD2. From germline, CDR1 is GTSNPN and CDR2 SVGIG (reference sequence). V shed 3 bases and J 4 bases; nucleotides not matched to a gene: 2. The CDR3 totals 14 residues. The DNA for the CDR3 is TGTGCCTGGAGCAGACTAGCGGGAGGGTACGAGCAGTACTTC. Its protein is CAWSRLAGGYEQYF.

CDR3 in amino acids: CASSQQGAWETQYF. The CDR3, as DNA: TGTGCCAGCAGTCAACAGGGGGCTTGGGAGACCCAGTACTTC. The chain links TRBV6-5 to TRBJ2-5; TRBD1 matches at 9 bases. Germline values: CDR1 MNHEY, CDR2 SVGAGI. Trimming took 5 bases from V and 5 from J; bases not matched to a gene: 6. CDR3 length: 14 residues.

J is TRBJ2-7 and V is TRBV7-2, with 13 bases identical to TRBD2. The CDR3 is 16 residues long. CDR1 and CDR2 from the germline V gene are SGHTA and FQGNSA. V dropped 5 bases and J dropped 3; count of bases not matched to a gene: 7. The CDR3: CASSIWTSGGHYEQYF. As DNA, the CDR3 is TGTGCCAGCAGCATCTGGACTAGCGGGGGCCACTACGAGCAGTACTTC. Filled out from reference TRBV7-2 and TRBJ2-7, the complete variable domain reads GAGVSQSPSNKVTEKGKDVELRCDPISGHTALYWYRQSLGQGLEFLIYFQGNSAPDKSGLPSDRFSAERTGGSVSTLTIQRTQQEDSAVYLCASSIWTSGGHYEQYFGPGTRLTVT.

The V call is TRBV30, the J call TRBJ1-2; D ambiguous. Trimming left V 5 bases short and J 5 bases short, with 6 bases between. The CDR3 sequence is 10 residues long. CDR1 is GTSNPN, CDR2 SVGIG, per germline (reference sequence). CDR3 coding DNA: TGTGCCTGGGGCCTATATGGCTACACCTTC. This sequence encodes CAWGLYGYTF.

Only a few counts were recorded for this clone. The chain links TRBV30 to TRBJ1-3, with a possible D match to TRBD1 (5 bases). This CDR3 spans 13 amino acids. V was trimmed by 1 base and J by 4 bases, leaving 8 bases between them. CDR1 is GTSNPN and CDR2 is SVGIG in the germline V gene (reference sequence). This CDR3 is CAWSAGPGNTIYF. Here the CDR3 DNA reads TGTGCCTGGAGTGCAGGGCCCGGAAACACCATATATTTT.

This chain connects TRBV9 to TRBJ2-7; the match to TRBD2 covers 8 bases. This CDR3 is 14 amino acids long. Germline V gene lookup returns CDR1 SGDLS and CDR2 YYNGEE. V lost 2 bases to trimming and J lost 4 bases; unmatched junction nucleotides: 5. The CDR3 protein is CASSVGGGTYEQYF. CDR3 in DNA: TGTGCCAGCAGCGTCGGCGGGGGGACTTACGAGCAGTACTTC.

The chain couples TRBV5-6 to TRBJ2-7, with TRBD1 identical over 9 bases. The CDR3 extends over 14 amino acids. Germline CDR1 reads SGHDT; CDR2 reads YYEEEE. Trimming took 6 bases from V and 4 from J; bases not matched to a gene: 8. This CDR3 reads CASTAGTGLYEQYF. CDR3 nucleotide sequence: TGTGCCAGCACGGCCGGGACAGGGTTGTACGAGCAGTACTTC.

The chain is built from TRBV2 and TRBJ1-6; D is perhaps TRBD1 (6 bases). Deletions cut 8 bases from V and 7 bases from J, with 12 bases between. Germline CDR1 and CDR2: SNHLY and FYNNEI. The CDR3 contains 13 residues. In nucleotides, the CDR3 is TGTGCCAGCCGGGACATCTTAAATTCACCCCTCCACTTT. It codes for CASRDILNSPLHF.

This clone came up a few times. This chain links TRBV12-3 or TRBV12-4 with TRBJ2-1; TRBD1 matches 8 bases. J lost 9 bases, V lost 5 bases, and 6 bases had no gene match. The CDR3 sequence is 13 residues long. Written as DNA, the CDR3 is TGTGCCAGCAGTCCCAGGGGGCGAACTGAGCAGTTCTTC. Protein product: CASSPRGRTEQFF.

The rearrangement joins TRBV7-9 to TRBJ2-7; 8 bases match TRBD2. Germline trimming cut 1 base from V and 2 bases from J; bases unmatched to any gene: 7. The CDR3 extends over 16 amino acids. Germline CDR1 reads SEHNR; CDR2 reads FQNEAQ (reference sequence). The CDR3 bases are TGTGCCAGCAGCTTAGGTCCAGCGGGGGAAGCCTACGAGCAGTACTTC. Translation gives CASSLGPAGEAYEQYF.

The chain employs TRBV10-3 and TRBJ2-7; 11 bases line up with TRBD2. V was pared by 2 bases and J by 3 bases, with 6 bases of the junction left unmatched. CDR1 and CDR2 from the germline V gene are ENHRY and SYGVKD. The CDR3 is 16 residues long. DNA of the CDR3: TGTGCCATCAGTGAGCCTGGGACTAGCGGACTCTACGAGCAGTACTTC. It is translated as CAISEPGTSGLYEQYF.

The J gene is TRBJ2-7, the V gene TRBV3-1 (or the pseudogene TRBV3-2); TRBD2 matches 13 bases. The CDR3 extends over 18 amino acids. Germline values: CDR1 LGHDT, CDR2 YNNKEL (reference sequence). V lost 0 bases and J lost 4; bases outside the gene matches: 9. CDR3: CASSQDWAGTSGNYEQYF. The CDR3 bases are TGTGCCAGCAGCCAAGATTGGGCCGGGACTAGCGGGAATTACGAGCAGTACTTC.

The chain employs TRBV20-1 and TRBJ2-7, with a possible D match to TRBD1 (5 bases). CDR1 is DFQATT, CDR2 SNEGSKA, per germline (reference sequence). The CDR3 has 11 residues. V was shortened by 2 bases and J by 3 bases, with 5 bases between the two germline ends. CDR3 region: CSARQGYEQYF. CDR3 DNA sequence: TGCAGTGCTAGACAGGGCTACGAGCAGTACTTC.

The gene calls are TRBV6-5 and TRBJ1-2; TRBD1 matches at 8 bases. In germline, CDR1 is MNHEY, CDR2 SVGAGI. This CDR3 has 13 residues. V lost 6 bases and J lost 7; bases outside the gene matches: 7. DNA for the CDR3: TGTGCCAGCAGACTTCAGGGGGCACGTGGCTACACCTTC. It codes for CASRLQGARGYTF.

This sequence joins TRBV7-8 and TRBJ2-7; TRBD1 matches at 10 bases. V lost 1 base to trimming and J lost 2 bases; unmatched junction nucleotides: 5. Per the germline V gene, CDR1 is SGHVS and CDR2 is FQNEAQ. The CDR3 consists of 16 residues. CDR3 coding DNA: TGTGCCAGCAGCTTAGACGGGACAGGGGCCGCCTACGAGCAGTACTTC. The encoded protein is CASSLDGTGAAYEQYF.

The chain is built from TRBV3-1 (or the pseudogene TRBV3-2) and TRBJ2-7, with 12 positions matching TRBD2. V shed 4 bases and J 5 bases; nucleotides not matched to a gene: 9. The CDR3 sequence is 16 residues long. Germline CDR1 is LGHDT and CDR2 is YNNKEL (reference sequence). The CDR3 region is CASSRRLAGAVHEQYF. The CDR3, as DNA: TGTGCCAGCAGCCGAAGACTAGCGGGAGCTGTGCACGAGCAGTACTTC.

This chain joins TRBV19 and TRBJ1-4, with TRBD1 identical over 10 bases. This CDR3 has 17 amino acids. Germline V gene lookup returns CDR1 LNHDA and CDR2 SQIVND (reference sequence). The junction had 10 bases not matched to a gene; V was cut back by 5 bases and J by 4 bases. CDR3 DNA: TGTGCCAGTAGTCCGGGACAGGGGCGGATTGGTAATGAAAAACTGTTTTTT. This codes for CASSPGQGRIGNEKLFF.

The rearrangement joins TRBV9 to TRBJ2-7; D perhaps matches TRBD2 (7 bases). Germline V CDR1 and CDR2: SGDLS, YYNGEE. The CDR3 has 15 residues. V lost 0 bases, J lost 3 bases, and 13 bases lay in between. The CDR3 reads CASSVAPGGGYEQYF. The DNA of the CDR3 is TGTGCCAGCAGCGTAGCACCGGGGGGCGGCTACGAGCAGTACTTC.

This clone was counted a single time. This sequence joins TRBV10-3 and TRBJ2-7; TRBD1 is a possible D gene (5 bases). The germline CDR1 and CDR2 sequences are ENHRY and SYGVKD. The CDR3 extends over 14 amino acids. Trimming cost V 0 bases and J 3 bases, with 9 bases left between them. The CDR3 coding sequence is TGTGCCATCAGTGAGTCAACAGGACACTACGAGCAGTACTTC. It translates to CAISESTGHYEQYF.

This clone was seen a handful of times. This chain joins TRBV6-5 and TRBJ2-3; maybe TRBD2 (5 bases). The germline V gene encodes CDR1 MNHEY and CDR2 SVGAGI. This CDR3 spans 14 amino acids. V was shortened by 10 bases and J by 1 base, with 15 bases between the two germline ends. CDR3 coding DNA: TGTGCCACAAAGACGCCAGCGGGCACAGATACGCAGTATTTT. Protein sequence: CATKTPAGTDTQYF.

This clone was seen a handful of times. The chain has TRBV19 and TRBJ2-5, with 8 bases matching TRBD1. The V gene end was trimmed by 6 bases and the J gene end by 3 bases; junction bases not matched to a gene: 3. This CDR3 has 13 amino acids. CDR1 and CDR2 from the germline V gene are LNHDA and SQIVND (reference sequence). In nucleotides, the CDR3 is TGTGCCAGTAGGCAGGGGGCGGAAGAGACCCAGTACTTC. It codes for CASRQGAEETQYF.

This chain uses TRBV14 with TRBJ1-4, with D possibly matching TRBD1 (5 bases). The germline CDR1 and CDR2 sequences are SGHDN and FVKESK. CDR3 length equals 15 residues. V was clipped by 1 base and J by 4 bases, with 10 bases between them. The CDR3 here is CASSQVGGINEKLFF. The CDR3 DNA sequence: TGTGCCAGCAGCCAAGTTGGGGGGATTAATGAAAAACTGTTTTTT. The variable domain in full, with the rest retrieved from reference TRBV14 and TRBJ1-4, is EAGVTQFPSHSVIEKGQTVTLRCDPISGHDNLYWYRRVMGKEIKFLLHFVKESKQDESGMPNNRFLAERTGGTYSTLKVQPAELEDSGVYFCASSQVGGINEKLFFGSGTQLSVL.

This clone was found once. This chain uses TRBV6-5 with TRBJ2-1; 11 nucleotides line up with TRBD2. V shed 0 bases and J 6 bases; nucleotides not matched to a gene: 4. From germline, CDR1 is MNHEY and CDR2 SVGAGI. The CDR3 has 16 amino acids. The CDR3 DNA follows: TGTGCCAGCAGTTACTCCATAGCGGGGGGGCCCAATGAGCAGTTCTTC. It encodes CASSYSIAGGPNEQFF.

The gene calls are TRBV4-3 and TRBJ2-3; 15 bases line up with TRBD2. Germline V CDR1 and CDR2: LGHNA, YSLEER. The ends lost 5 bases at V and 5 bases at J; junction bases unmatched: 5. This CDR3 contains 16 residues. CDR3 DNA sequence: TGCGCCAGCAGCGACGGACTAGCGGGGGGGTTAGATACGCAGTATTTT. This sequence encodes CASSDGLAGGLDTQYF.

The J gene is TRBJ2-2, the V gene TRBV7-3, with D possibly matching TRBD2 (5 bases). Per the germline V gene, CDR1 is SGHTA and CDR2 is FQGTGA. This CDR3 region has 12 residues. Trimming left V 2 bases short and J 7 bases short, with 5 bases between. The CDR3, as DNA: TGTGCCAGCAGCTTAGCGGGCGGGGAGCTGTTTTTT. Translation: CASSLAGGELFF. The full variable domain, with the rest looked up from reference TRBV7-3 and TRBJ2-2, is GAGVSQTPSNKVTEKGKYVELRCDPISGHTALYWYRQSLGQGPEFLIYFQGTGAADDSGLPNDRFFAVRPEGSVSTLKIQRTERGDSAVYLCASSLAGGELFFGEGSRLTVL.

The chain has TRBV7-2 and TRBJ1-2, with D hard to call. Trimming pared 5 bases from V and 2 bases from J, leaving 9 bases between. Germline lookup yields CDR1 SGHTA and CDR2 FQGNSA. The CDR3 has 13 residues. DNA for the CDR3: TGTGCCAGCAGCCAACAGTTGAACTATGGCTACACCTTC. Encoded protein: CASSQQLNYGYTF.

This clone showed up just once. V gene TRBV24-1 combines with J gene TRBJ1-2, with unresolved D. The CDR3 totals 12 residues. Between the trimmed V and J ends, which lost 1 base and 8 bases, there was a span of 7 bases. Germline CDR1 is KGHDR and CDR2 is SFDVKD. The CDR3 bases are TGTGCCACCAGTGATTTTGGGCGCGGCTACACCTTC. Its translation is CATSDFGRGYTF.

The chain employs TRBV30 and TRBJ2-7; D is undetermined. The length of the CDR3 is 14 residues. Germline-derived CDR1 and CDR2 are GTSNPN and SVGIG (reference sequence). V was trimmed by 1 base and J by 11 bases, leaving 21 bases between them. CDR3 DNA sequence: TGTGCCTGGAGTGAGACCTCTTCTCTCCTACTAAAGTACTTC. Protein sequence: CAWSETSSLLLKYF. The whole variable domain, remainder taken from reference TRBV30 and TRBJ2-7, is SQTIHQWPATLVQPVGSPLSLECTVEGTSNPNLYWYRQAAGRGLQLLFYSVGIGQISSEVPQNLSASRPQDRQFILSSKKLLLSDSGFYLCAWSETSSLLLKYFGPGTRLTVT.

The CDR3 DNA reads TGTGCCAGCAGCTTGGAGGGGATCACTGAAGCTTTCTTT. This codes for CASSLEGITEAFF. The rearrangement uses TRBV7-9 and TRBJ1-1; maybe TRBD1 (5 bases). Trimming stripped 3 bases from V and 4 bases from J, with 9 bases between. Per the germline V gene, CDR1 is SEHNR and CDR2 is FQNEAQ (reference sequence). The CDR3 length is 13 residues.